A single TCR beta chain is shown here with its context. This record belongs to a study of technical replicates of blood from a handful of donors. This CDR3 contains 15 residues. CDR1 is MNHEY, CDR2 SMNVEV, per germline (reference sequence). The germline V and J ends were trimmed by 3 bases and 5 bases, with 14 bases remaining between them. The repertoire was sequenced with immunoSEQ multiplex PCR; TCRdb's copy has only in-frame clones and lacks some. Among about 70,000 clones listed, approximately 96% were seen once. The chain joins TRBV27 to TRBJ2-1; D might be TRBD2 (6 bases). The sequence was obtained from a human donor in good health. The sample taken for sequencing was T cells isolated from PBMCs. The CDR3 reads CASSLLRGRDNEQFF. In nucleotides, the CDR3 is TGTGCCAGCAGTTTGTTGCGGGGACGGGACAATGAGCAGTTCTTC.